Listed here are 5 T cell receptor beta chains from one sample, sequenced in a study of control samples from healthy donors and cancer patients (dated by TCRdb to the early 2020s). The method was the immunoSEQ multiplex PCR assay. Not all clones reach the TCRdb copy of this immuneACCESS table, which keeps in-frame sequences only. Checked studies attribute under half of the gap to unresolved V genes and leave the rest unexplained. Present in this sample are about 130,000 clones, around nine tenths of which were seen just once. The top ten hold 3.2% of the sample. What was sequenced was blood. The receptor source for this set is a man aged 45-65 years in good health.

The rearrangement links TRBV6-2 or TRBV6-3 to TRBJ2-7; 9 bases fit TRBD1. Germline lookup yields CDR1 MNHEY and CDR2 SVGEGT. The J segment lost 4 bases and the V segment lost 4 bases, leaving 2 bases of the junction unmatched. This CDR3 contains 13 residues. The CDR3 DNA reads TGTGCCAGCAGTTCACAGGGGGCTTACGAGCAGTACTTC. Translating gives CASSSQGAYEQYF.

The rearrangement links TRBV11-2 to TRBJ2-7; tentative D call: TRBD1 (6 bases). The germline gives CDR1 SGHAT, CDR2 FQNNGV. Trimming took 3 bases from V and 2 from J, leaving 11 bases between them. This CDR3 has 14 residues. CDR3 nucleotide sequence: TGTGCCAGCAGCTTCCCCACAGGGACCTACGAGCAGTACTTC. Encoded protein: CASSFPTGTYEQYF.

For this clone: Sequence at one end of the junction differs from germline and may be a read error. Additional DNA sequences in this sample encode the identical CDR3. V usage is TRBV29-1 and J usage is TRBJ1-2; TRBD1 matches 7 bases. The CDR3 has 13 amino acids. Germline V gene lookup returns CDR1 SQVTM and CDR2 ANQGSEA. DNA of the CDR3: TGCAGCGTTGGGGACAGAGCTAACTATGGCTACACTTTC. This translates into CSVGDRANYGYTF. Filled out from reference TRBV29-1 and TRBJ1-2, the complete variable domain reads SAVISQKPSRDICQRGTSLTIQCQVDSQVTMMFWYRQQPGQSLTLIATANQGSEATYESGFVIDKFPISRPNLTFSTLTVSNMSPEDSSIYLCSVGDRANYGYTFGSGTRLTVV.

The chain joins TRBV5-1 to TRBJ1-4; D is perhaps TRBD1 (5 bases). With 0 bases removed from V and 7 bases from J, the gap between germline ends came to 10 bases. Germline CDR1 SGHRS, CDR2 YFSETQ. The CDR3 has 14 residues. The CDR3 nucleotides read TGCGCCAGCAGCTTGGGGCAGGGCTTTGAAAAACTGTTTTTT. Its translation: CASSLGQGFEKLFF.

Notes on this clone: Relative to the germline gene, one junction end is altered; a read error may explain this. This chain uses TRBV19 with TRBJ2-2; TRBD2 might be the D (5 bases). Germline values: CDR1 LNHDA, CDR2 SQIVND (reference sequence). The CDR3 is made up of 16 amino acids. The CDR3 here is CASKFVVSRHRGARLF. CDR3 DNA: TGTGCCAGTAAATTTGTAGTCAGCAGACACCGGGGAGCACGGCTTTTT.